Presented here are 21 T cell receptor beta chains from one specimen sequenced in a study of early T cells in non-severe SARS-CoV-2 infection. MiXCR was run by TCRdb on the 5' RACE reads, yielding one entry per CDR3 protein. The sample shows 40,000 to 50,000 distinct CDR3 sequences, over 10% of them seen only once. The sample consisted of whole blood. These TCRs come from an adult who was a healthcare worker with PCR-confirmed SARS-CoV-2 infection or an uninfected control (not recorded which).

Many counts were recorded for this clonotype. This rearrangement joins TRBV12-3 or TRBV12-4 to TRBJ2-7; 10 positions agree with TRBD1. The V and J ends lost 7 bases and 5 bases, in that order; junction bases with no gene match: 8. The CDR3 spans 14 residues. CDR3 protein: CASTRTGGPDEQYF. The CDR3 DNA reads TGTGCCAGCACCCGGACAGGGGGTCCAGACGAGCAGTACTTC.

This clonotype showed up just a few times. The chain couples TRBV20-1 to TRBJ2-3, with 10 bases lining up with TRBD2. The V segment lost 3 bases and the J segment 2 bases; nucleotides outside the gene matches: 5. Germline lookup yields CDR1 DFQATT and CDR2 SNEGSKA (reference sequence). CDR3 length: 15 residues. CDR3 in amino acids: CSASRAGGFTDTQYF. In DNA form, the CDR3 reads TGCAGTGCTAGTCGAGCGGGGGGGTTCACAGATACGCAGTATTTT.

The table lists this clonotype with many counts. The chain uses TRBV6-5 and TRBJ2-7; tentative D call: TRBD2 (5 bases). The CDR3 loop spans 14 amino acids. V was clipped by 2 bases and J by 3 bases, with 11 bases between them. Germline CDR1 reads MNHEY; CDR2 reads SVGAGI. The CDR3 sequence is CASSYARVNYEQYF. Here the CDR3 DNA reads TGTGCCAGCAGTTACGCGCGGGTTAACTACGAGCAGTACTTC.

This chain joins TRBV2 and TRBJ1-6; 10 nucleotides match TRBD1. The CDR3 is 13 amino acids. J gave up 10 bases and V 11 bases, and 8 bases lay outside the gene matches. In germline, CDR1 is SNHLY, CDR2 FYNNEI. The CDR3 DNA sequence: TGTGCCGGAGGGACAGGGGTGAGGTCACCCCTCCACTTT. Translation gives CAGGTGVRSPLHF.

The table lists this clonotype with many counts. The CDR3 DNA reads as TGTGCCAGCACACAGGGGGTTCAGAATGAGCAGTTCTTC. It yields the protein CASTQGVQNEQFF. The chain couples TRBV2 to TRBJ2-1, with 8 bases fitting TRBD1. The V gene end was trimmed by 7 bases and the J gene end by 7 bases; junction bases not matched to a gene: 6. The CDR3 has 13 residues. Per the germline V gene, CDR1 is SNHLY and CDR2 is FYNNEI.

This clonotype was counted between two and nine times. The gene calls are TRBV4-2 and TRBJ2-7, with TRBD2 matching over 11 bases. V lost 1 base and J lost 3; bases outside the gene matches: 2. CDR3 size: 15 residues. Germline V lookup: CDR1 LGHNA, CDR2 YNFKEQ. The CDR3 nucleotides read TGTGCCAGCAGCCAAGCTCTAGCGGGAGGCTACGAGCAGTACTTC. This translates into CASSQALAGGYEQYF.

The chain recombines TRBV28 with TRBJ2-1; TRBD1 agrees at 10 bases. V lost 6 bases, J lost 9 bases, and 14 bases stayed unmatched. Germline lookup yields CDR1 MDHEN and CDR2 SYDVKM. The CDR3 has 16 residues. For the CDR3, the DNA is TGTGCCAGCAGGACGAGACCTAGACAGGGGGCGGTTGAGCAGTTCTTC. Translated, it gives CASRTRPRQGAVEQFF.

Here the CDR3 reads CSAWDRGPNNEQFF. In nucleotides, the CDR3 is TGCAGTGCTTGGGACAGGGGGCCCAACAATGAGCAGTTCTTC. This chain uses TRBV20-1 with TRBJ2-1; 12 bases are a match to TRBD1. V dropped 5 bases and J dropped 5; count of bases not matched to a gene: 4. Germline-derived CDR1 and CDR2 are DFQATT and SNEGSKA (reference sequence). This CDR3 spans 14 amino acids.

This clonotype occurred many times. The chain employs TRBV7-3 and TRBJ1-1; no definite D call. The V gene's germline CDR1 is SGHTA and CDR2 FQGTGA. This CDR3 has 13 residues. Trimming cost V 5 bases and J 1 base, with 8 bases left between them. The CDR3: CASSADGNTEAFF. CDR3 in DNA: TGTGCCAGCAGCGCGGACGGGAACACTGAAGCTTTCTTT.

This clonotype was seen a few times. The CDR3 nucleotides read TGTGCCTGGAGTCCGGAAAGCGGGGGGGCCAAAGATACGCAGTATTTT. Encoded protein: CAWSPESGGAKDTQYF. The gene calls are TRBV30 and TRBJ2-3, with 10 bases identical to TRBD2. V lost 2 bases to trimming and J lost 5 bases; unmatched junction nucleotides: 10. There are 16 residues in the CDR3. CDR1 and CDR2 (germline): GTSNPN, SVGIG (reference sequence).

This clonotype was counted many times. The chain links TRBV28 to TRBJ2-3; tentative D call: TRBD1 (6 bases). Trimming removed 3 bases at V and 5 bases at J, with 9 bases between. Per the germline V gene, CDR1 is MDHEN and CDR2 is SYDVKM. This CDR3 comprises 13 residues. The CDR3 bases are TGTGCCAGCAGTTTCAGGGGAAGAGATACGCAGTATTTT. Its protein product is CASSFRGRDTQYF.

V usage is TRBV12-3 or TRBV12-4 and J usage is TRBJ2-1, with 10 bases that match TRBD2. The junction had 9 bases not matched to a gene; V was cut back by 6 bases and J by 7 bases. The CDR3 contains 15 residues. CDR3 amino acids: CASSYLSGGRNEQFF. The CDR3 bases are TGTGCCAGCAGCTACCTTAGCGGGGGGCGGAATGAGCAGTTCTTC.

The chain recombines TRBV5-1 with TRBJ1-1, with D tentatively TRBD1 (6 bases). The V gene's germline CDR1 is SGHRS and CDR2 YFSETQ. V shed 3 bases and J shed 2 bases, with 11 bases lying between them. This CDR3 has 14 amino acids. The CDR3 spells CASSYRTANTEAFF. The CDR3 DNA is TGCGCCAGCAGCTATCGGACAGCAAACACTGAAGCTTTCTTT. Using reference TRBV5-1 and TRBJ1-1 for the parts outside the CDR3, the full variable domain is KAGVTQTPRYLIKTRGQQVTLSCSPISGHRSVSWYQQTPGQGLQFLFEYFSETQRNKGNFPGRFSGRQFSNSRSEMNVSTLELGDSALYLCASSYRTANTEAFFGQGTRLTVV.

This clonotype appeared many times. The rearrangement links TRBV20-1 to TRBJ1-6, with a tentative D call TRBD1 (6 bases). The V end lost 5 bases, the J end lost 14 bases, and 34 bases lay between the germline ends. Per germline, CDR1 DFQATT and CDR2 SNEGSKA (reference sequence). CDR3 size: 18 residues. CDR3 sequence: CSAPQGRRILSKGDSLHF. The CDR3 nucleotides are TGCAGTGCTCCCCAGGGGAGAAGGATACTATCCAAAGGGGATTCCCTCCACTTT.

J is TRBJ1-6 and V is TRBV4-1; the match to TRBD1 covers 9 bases. The CDR3 totals 17 residues. The germline V gene encodes CDR1 MGHRA and CDR2 YSYEKL. V dropped 5 bases and J dropped 5; count of bases not matched to a gene: 10. CDR3 bases: TGCGCCAGCAGCTCAGCCTTGGACAGGGGAAATAATTCACCCCTCCACTTT. Its protein product is CASSSALDRGNNSPLHF.

This chain connects TRBV30 to TRBJ2-2; D unclear. Per germline, CDR1 GTSNPN and CDR2 SVGIG (reference sequence). V lost 8 bases to trimming and J lost 4 bases, with 11 bases between them. This CDR3 spans 12 amino acids. CDR3 loop: CAGPRPTGELFF. For the CDR3, the DNA is TGTGCCGGCCCGCGACCCACCGGGGAGCTGTTTTTT.

This clonotype has more than one count but fewer than ten. The chain carries TRBV5-1 and TRBJ1-3; 7 bases map to TRBD1. CDR1 is SGHRS, CDR2 YFSETQ, per germline. The V and J ends lost 5 bases and 2 bases, in that order; junction bases with no gene match: 4. The length of the CDR3 is 14 residues. CDR3 protein: CASSSGTAGNTIYF. The CDR3 bases are TGCGCCAGCAGTTCCGGGACAGCTGGAAACACCATATATTTT.

This clonotype was recorded at least ten times. V and J are TRBV20-1 and TRBJ2-1; D gene uncertain. There are 14 residues in the CDR3. Germline values: CDR1 DFQATT, CDR2 SNEGSKA (reference sequence). V was pared by 3 bases and J by 5 bases, with 14 bases between. Here the CDR3 DNA reads TGCAGTGCTAGTCCCCAGGTCGGCGACAATGAGCAGTTCTTC. It is translated as CSASPQVGDNEQFF.

This clonotype was seen at least ten times. The rearrangement joins TRBV5-1 to TRBJ1-1; the match to TRBD1 covers 7 bases. Germline CDR1 SGHRS, CDR2 YFSETQ. This CDR3 has 15 amino acids. Losses at the gene ends were 2 bases for V and 0 bases for J; bases not matched to a gene: 4. The CDR3 coding sequence is TGCGCCAGCAGCTTACTAGGGACAGTGAACACTGAAGCTTTCTTT. Its translation is CASSLLGTVNTEAFF.

This clonotype appeared many times. The genes are TRBV18 and TRBJ2-7; D uncertain. The CDR3 runs to 13 residues. Germline CDR1 and CDR2: KGHSH and LQKENI. V was cut by 3 bases and J by 1 base, with 7 bases left in between. CDR3 protein: CASSPKDSYEQYF. CDR3 sequence (DNA): TGTGCCAGCTCACCGAAGGATTCCTACGAGCAGTACTTC.

About this clonotype: At one of its ends the junction is not consistent with the germline gene, which may arise from a read error. J is TRBJ1-1 and V is TRBV20-1; no firm D call. Germline CDR1 and CDR2: DFQATT and SNEGSKA (reference sequence). There are 10 residues in the CDR3. For the CDR3, the DNA is TGCAGTGCCCGGGAGGTTGAAGTTTTCTTT. It codes for CSAREVEVFF.